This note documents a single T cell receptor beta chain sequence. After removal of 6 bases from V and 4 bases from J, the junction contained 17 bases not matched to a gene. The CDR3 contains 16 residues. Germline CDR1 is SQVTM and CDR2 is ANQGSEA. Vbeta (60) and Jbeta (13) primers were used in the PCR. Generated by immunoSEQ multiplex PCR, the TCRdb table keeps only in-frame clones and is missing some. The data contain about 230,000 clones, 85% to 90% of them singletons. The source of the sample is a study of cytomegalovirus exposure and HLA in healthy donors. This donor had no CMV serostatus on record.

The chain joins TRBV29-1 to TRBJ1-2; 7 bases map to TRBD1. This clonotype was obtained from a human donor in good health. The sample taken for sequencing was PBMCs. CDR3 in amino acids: CSVGGGQSPRGYGYTF. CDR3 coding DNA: TGCAGCGTCGGGGGGGGACAGTCACCGAGAGGCTATGGCTACACCTTC.